This TCR beta chain was documented in a study of a mutant IDH1 vaccine in newly diagnosed glioma. Across the study: Vaccination began 4-6 weeks post radiotherapy alone, or with temozolomide cycles. Of treated patients, 62.5% were men and approximately 40% women, averaging around 42 years.

To note about this clone: What it binds is unknown.

Specified time point: week 23, last vaccination. In the vaccine, a single dose held 300 ug of the mutant IDH1 20-mer peptide, along with topical imiquimod. This CDR3 spans 13 amino acids. V dropped 6 bases and J dropped 7 bases, with 15 bases sitting between them. In germline, CDR1 is MNHNS, CDR2 SASEGT. TCRdb's table, derived via immunoSEQ multiplex PCR, lists solely in-frame clones and lacks some. The sample shows 35,000 to 45,000 clones, about four fifths of them seen only once. The chain joins TRBV6-1 to TRBJ1-2; D is perhaps TRBD1 (5 bases). The material was PBMCs, obtained from a glioma patient whose treatment included an IDH1 peptide vaccine. The receptor's source is a woman aged 40 to 55 with glioma. Some clones in this sample may be carry-over from other donors' samples. The CDR3 sequence: CASRTGTIGGYTF. In nucleotides, the CDR3 is TGTGCCAGCAGGACCGGGACGATTGGTGGCTACACCTTC.